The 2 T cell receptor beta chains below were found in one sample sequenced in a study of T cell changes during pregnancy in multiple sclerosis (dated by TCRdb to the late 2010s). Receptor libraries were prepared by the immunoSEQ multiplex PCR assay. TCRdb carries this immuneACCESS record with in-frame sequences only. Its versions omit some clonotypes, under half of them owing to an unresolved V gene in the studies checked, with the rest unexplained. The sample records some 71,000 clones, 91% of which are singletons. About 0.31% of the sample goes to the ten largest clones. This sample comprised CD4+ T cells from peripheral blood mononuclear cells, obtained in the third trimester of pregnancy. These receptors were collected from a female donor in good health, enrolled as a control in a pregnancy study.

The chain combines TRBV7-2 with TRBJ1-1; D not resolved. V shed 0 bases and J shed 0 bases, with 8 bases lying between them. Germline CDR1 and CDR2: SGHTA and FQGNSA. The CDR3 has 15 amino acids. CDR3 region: CASSLAYRLNTEAFF. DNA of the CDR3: TGTGCCAGCAGCTTAGCATACCGGTTGAACACTGAAGCTTTCTTT.

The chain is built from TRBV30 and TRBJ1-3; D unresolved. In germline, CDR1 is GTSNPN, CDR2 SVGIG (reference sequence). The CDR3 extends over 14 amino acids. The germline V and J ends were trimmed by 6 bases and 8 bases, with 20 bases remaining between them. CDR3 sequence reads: CACLLGEDRYTIYF. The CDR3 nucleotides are TGTGCCTGCCTCCTTGGGGAGGATAGATACACCATATATTTT.